The present T cell receptor beta chain was sequenced within a study of T-cell memory formation after mild COVID-19. Looked up from germline, CDR1 is SGDLS and CDR2 is YYNGEE. V dropped 5 bases and J dropped 6; count of bases not matched to a gene: 19. This CDR3 comprises 17 residues. Findings and caveats of the study: Clones that contracted from day 15 to 85 were balanced CD4/CD8, while later expanders leaned CD4+. The appearance of some responding clones in pre-infection memory suggested that cross-reactive memory joined.

This clonotype was detected a few times. Its antigen is not known. A single record per CDR3 protein comes from TCRdb applying MiXCR to the 5' RACE reads. Of 550,000 to 700,000 distinct CDR3 sequences listed, around 17% are singletons. Sequenced sample: PBMCs or a T cell subset sorted from them (not recorded which). The clonotype comes from an adult woman who had mild COVID-19 (a few samples of this study predate the infection). Cell type and time point are not known. The V call is TRBV9, the J call TRBJ1-2; 7 bases fit TRBD1. CDR3 DNA: TGTGCCAGCAGTGCATCCGGGACAGACGCCACCGGGGATGGCTACACCTTC. Its translation: CASSASGTDATGDGYTF.